The 22 T cell receptor beta chains reported below all come from one sample, sequenced in a study of identical twins. TCRdb re-derived calls from the 5' RACE reads in MiXCR, one entry per CDR3 protein. Among roughly 1,500,000 distinct CDR3 sequences listed, roughly a third were seen once. Sequencing was done on a sample of cord blood. Receptors originate from a newborn girl in good health.

In its sample, this clonotype was seen a few times. This chain uses TRBV6-1 with TRBJ2-3; D gene uncertain. V dropped 7 bases and J dropped 5 bases, with 13 bases sitting between them. The germline V gene encodes CDR1 MNHNS and CDR2 SASEGT. There are 13 residues in the CDR3. The CDR3 protein is CASTVSPEDTQYF. The DNA for the CDR3 is TGTGCCAGCACGGTGAGCCCCGAAGATACGCAGTATTTT.

The chain is built from TRBV6-5 and TRBJ2-1, with 8 bases matching TRBD1. With V trimmed by 0 bases and J by 10 bases, 20 bases remained unmatched. This CDR3 has 19 residues. Germline V lookup: CDR1 MNHEY, CDR2 SVGAGI. CDR3 bases: TGTGCCAGCAGTTACTCGACATCGTCGGGGACAGGACAAGCCTACGAGCAGTTCTTC. This translates into CASSYSTSSGTGQAYEQFF.

This clonotype was counted only a few times. The chain combines TRBV11-2 with TRBJ2-3, with TRBD2 as a possible D gene (6 bases). This CDR3 has 14 amino acids. Trimming left V 4 bases short and J 4 bases short, with 12 bases between. CDR1 and CDR2 from the germline V gene are SGHAT and FQNNGV. The CDR3 coding sequence is TGTGCCAGCAGCTCGATCCCTAGCGCAGATACGCAGTATTTT. Residues: CASSSIPSADTQYF.

The CDR3 protein is CSARIHGLAVYNEQFF. In DNA form, the CDR3 reads TGCAGTGCTAGGATACATGGACTAGCGGTGTACAATGAGCAGTTCTTC. The chain couples TRBV20-1 to TRBJ2-1; 10 nucleotides align to TRBD2. Losses at the gene ends were 3 bases for V and 4 bases for J; bases not matched to a gene: 9. CDR1 is DFQATT and CDR2 is SNEGSKA in the germline V gene (reference sequence). The CDR3 is 16 residues long.

The chain carries TRBV12-3 or TRBV12-4 and TRBJ1-5, with TRBD1 identical over 7 bases. V lost 5 bases and J lost 2; bases outside the gene matches: 9. This CDR3 has 16 residues. The CDR3 here is CASSQRTGERNQPQHF. CDR3 coding DNA: TGTGCCAGCAGTCAAAGAACAGGGGAGCGCAATCAGCCCCAGCATTTT.

The CDR3 is CASGLVAWGQGTGELFF. CDR3 DNA: TGTGCTAGTGGTTTGGTGGCGTGGGGACAGGGTACCGGGGAGCTGTTTTTT. V usage is TRBV12-5 and J usage is TRBJ2-2; 9 bases fit TRBD1. V lost 0 bases to trimming and J lost 5 bases; unmatched junction nucleotides: 7. This CDR3 comprises 17 residues. Germline lookup yields CDR1 LGHNT and CDR2 FRNRAP. Full variable domain (rest looked up from reference TRBV12-5 and TRBJ2-2): DARVTQTPRHKVTEMGQEVTMRCQPILGHNTVFWYRQTMMQGLELLAYFRNRAPLDDSGMPKDRFSAEMPDATLATLKIQPSEPRDSAVYFCASGLVAWGQGTGELFFGEGSRLTVL.

This clonotype was seen only a few times. The chain has TRBV10-3 and TRBJ2-5; 9 positions match TRBD1. This CDR3 is built from 14 residues. Germline lookup yields CDR1 ENHRY and CDR2 SYGVKD. Unmatched junction bases numbered 18, after V lost 11 bases and J lost 11 bases. The CDR3 DNA follows: TGTGCCGCCCGACAGGGGGGGTCGTACAATGAGCAGTACTTC. Translating it yields CAARQGGSYNEQYF.

The CDR3 DNA follows: TGTGCCAGTAAGGCAGAACTCGGACAGGCCTACGAGCAGTACTTC. Protein sequence: CASKAELGQAYEQYF. This chain uses TRBV19 with TRBJ2-7, with 7 nucleotides matching TRBD1. Germline V gives CDR1 LNHDA, CDR2 SQIVND (reference sequence). The CDR3 covers 15 residues. With V trimmed by 7 bases and J by 2 bases, 11 bases remained unmatched.

The chain couples TRBV6-1 to TRBJ2-7, with 15 bases identical to TRBD2. Germline assignment: CDR1 MNHNS and CDR2 SASEGT. This CDR3 is 19 amino acids long. Trimming removed 7 bases from V and 0 bases from J; junction bases left unmatched: 13. Here the CDR3 reads CASTVLGLAGGSISYEQYF. In DNA form, the CDR3 reads TGTGCCAGCACCGTCTTGGGACTAGCGGGAGGCTCCATCTCCTACGAGCAGTACTTC.

This clonotype has a handful of counts. The chain is built from TRBV2 and TRBJ1-5; no reliable D call. With 7 bases removed from V and 0 bases from J, the gap between germline ends came to 10 bases. Germline V gene sequence: CDR1 SNHLY, CDR2 FYNNEI. CDR3 length: 14 amino acids. CDR3 nucleotides: TGTGCCAGCAACTACAGAGATAGCAATCAGCCCCAGCATTTT. This codes for CASNYRDSNQPQHF.

The chain joins TRBV7-6 to TRBJ2-5; D perhaps matches TRBD2 (5 bases). The CDR3 runs to 15 residues. Germline CDR1 reads SGHVS; CDR2 reads FNYEAQ. The V end was cut by 4 bases, the J end by 2 bases, with 14 bases between. As DNA, the CDR3 is TGTGCCAGCAGCTCCGCTATGAGGGTTCAAGAGACCCAGTACTTC. Residues: CASSSAMRVQETQYF.

The chain carries TRBV14 and TRBJ2-1; a possible D gene is TRBD1 (7 bases). TRBJ2-7 matches the DNA end more closely, so the J call is doubtful. CDR3 length equals 16 residues. Germline CDR1 SGHDN, CDR2 FVKESK. CDR3 region: CASRPGQATGDYEQYF. The CDR3, as DNA: TGTGCCAGCCGCCCCGGACAGGCAACGGGAGATTACGAGCAGTACTTC.

The chain employs TRBV7-8 and TRBJ2-2, with no clear D. This CDR3 is 15 amino acids long. CDR1 is SGHVS, CDR2 FQNEAQ, per germline. Trimming cost V 7 bases and J 3 bases, with 15 bases left between them. In nucleotides, the CDR3 is TGTGCCAGCACCCACTATGAGCCAGACACCGGGGAGCTGTTTTTT. Its protein is CASTHYEPDTGELFF.

This chain links TRBV20-1 with TRBJ1-2; perhaps TRBD1 as D (5 bases). Germline CDR1 is DFQATT and CDR2 is SNEGSKA (reference sequence). V dropped 4 bases and J dropped 1 base, with 7 bases sitting between them. This CDR3 is built from 12 residues. The CDR3 nucleotides read TGCAGTGCTACCGGACATAACTATGGCTACACCTTC. Protein: CSATGHNYGYTF.

This clonotype was counted only a few times. The V gene is TRBV10-1, the J gene TRBJ2-1; TRBD2 matches 7 bases. Germline V gene data show CDR1 as WNHNN and CDR2 as SYGVQD (reference sequence). The CDR3 totals 18 residues. The trim removed 1 base at V and 0 bases at J, leaving 9 bases unmatched. The CDR3 DNA reads as TGCGCCAGCAGTGAGTTCTACGGGACTACCGTCTCCTACAATGAGCAGTTCTTC. Its protein is CASSEFYGTTVSYNEQFF.

This sequence joins TRBV6-4 and TRBJ2-1, with a tentative D call TRBD2 (6 bases). Germline V gene lookup returns CDR1 MRHNA and CDR2 SNTAGT. The CDR3 length is 14 residues. The V end lost 11 bases, the J end lost 5 bases, and 19 bases lay between the germline ends. CDR3 DNA: TGTGCCCCACACCGGGCTAGCGCCCACAATGAGCAGTTCTTC. Amino acid sequence: CAPHRASAHNEQFF.

The J gene is TRBJ2-3, the V gene TRBV20-1; unclear D gene. V was shortened by 3 bases and J by 6 bases, with 10 bases between the two germline ends. Germline V lookup: CDR1 DFQATT, CDR2 SNEGSKA (reference sequence). The CDR3 totals 12 residues. CDR3 loop: CSARGSSDTQYF. The CDR3 DNA follows: TGCAGTGCTAGGGGGTCTAGTGATACGCAGTATTTT.

The chain has TRBV20-1 and TRBJ2-1, with 11 bases matching TRBD2. The DNA end favors TRBJ2-7, so the J call may be wrong. The germline V gene has CDR1 DFQATT and CDR2 SNEGSKA (reference sequence). The length of the CDR3 is 15 residues. The CDR3 DNA reads as TGCAGTGCTCTTCCACTAGCGGGAGCCTACAATGAGCAGTACTTC. It translates to CSALPLAGAYNEQYF.

Only one count was recorded for this clonotype. This chain connects TRBV9 to TRBJ1-3; 7 bases map to TRBD1. The germline V gene has CDR1 SGDLS and CDR2 YYNGEE. V was clipped by 2 bases and J by 0 bases; unmatched bases: 8. The CDR3 is 17 amino acids. The CDR3 here is CASSVRDRYFSGNTIYF. In DNA form, the CDR3 reads TGTGCCAGCAGCGTCCGGGACAGATATTTCTCTGGAAACACCATATATTTT.

This clonotype showed up just once. The J gene is TRBJ2-7, the V gene TRBV14; TRBD1 agrees at 10 bases. Germline CDR1 is SGHDN and CDR2 is FVKESK. J gave up 1 base and V 2 bases, and 8 bases lay outside the gene matches. This CDR3 is 17 amino acids long. CDR3 protein: CASSQLPGQGLSYEQYF. In nucleotides, the CDR3 is TGTGCCAGCAGCCAATTACCGGGACAGGGGCTTTCCTACGAGCAGTACTTC.

Turning to this clonotype: The junction departs from the called germline gene at one end, perhaps through a read error. The chain combines TRBV5-1 with TRBJ2-7; 8 bases are a match to TRBD2. Germline V gives CDR1 SGHRS, CDR2 YFSETQ. The length of the CDR3 is 15 residues. Written as DNA, the CDR3 is TGCGCCAGTAGCTTGGAGGGGACTAGGGCCTACGAGCAGTACTTC. Its translation is CASSLEGTRAYEQYF.

The chain links TRBV27 to TRBJ2-1, with TRBD2 matching over 7 bases. CDR1 is MNHEY and CDR2 is SMNVEV in the germline V gene (reference sequence). The V and J ends lost 0 bases and 10 bases, in that order; junction bases with no gene match: 3. The CDR3 length is 13 residues. The CDR3 sequence is CASSLSGRAEQFF. The CDR3 DNA reads TGTGCCAGCAGTTTATCGGGGAGGGCAGAGCAGTTCTTC.